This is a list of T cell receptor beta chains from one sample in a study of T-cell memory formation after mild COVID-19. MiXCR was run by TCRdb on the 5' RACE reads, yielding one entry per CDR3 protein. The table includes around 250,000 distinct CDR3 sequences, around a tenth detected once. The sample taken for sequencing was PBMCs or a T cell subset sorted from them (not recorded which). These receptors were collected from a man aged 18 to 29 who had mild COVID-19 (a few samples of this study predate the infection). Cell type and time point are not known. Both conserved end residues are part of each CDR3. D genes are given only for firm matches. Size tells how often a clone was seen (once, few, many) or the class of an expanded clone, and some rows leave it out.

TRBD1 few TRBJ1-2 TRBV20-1 CSARNRGTGGYTF TGCAGTGCTAGAAACAGGGGCACGGGTGGCTACACCTTC
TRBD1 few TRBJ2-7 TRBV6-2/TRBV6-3 CASSYPGTGRQYF TGTGCCAGCAGTTACCCCGGGACAGGGCGGCAGTACTTC
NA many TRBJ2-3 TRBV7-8 CASSSQEDTQYF TGTGCCAGCAGCAGCCAGGAGGATACGCAGTATTTT
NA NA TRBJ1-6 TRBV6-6 CASSYPGHRRSYNSPLHF TGTGCCAGCAGTTACCCCGGCCACCGGCGCTCCTATAATTCACCCCTCCACTTT
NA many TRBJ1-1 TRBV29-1 CSVAAHPMNTEAFF TGCAGCGTTGCCGCTCATCCAATGAACACTGAAGCTTTCTTT
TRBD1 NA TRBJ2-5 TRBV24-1 CATSDRGRGTETQYF TGTGCCACCAGTGATAGGGGGCGCGGAACAGAGACCCAGTACTTC
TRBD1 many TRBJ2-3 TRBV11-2 CASGGQGVGDTQYF TGTGCCAGCGGTGGACAGGGCGTAGGTGATACGCAGTATTTT
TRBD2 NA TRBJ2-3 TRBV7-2 CACGAGGQAHTQYF TGTGCCTGCGGAGCGGGGGGACAAGCACATACGCAGTATTTT
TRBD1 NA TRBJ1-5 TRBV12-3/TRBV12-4 CASGWTGRYSNQPQHF TGTGCCAGCGGATGGACAGGGCGGTATAGCAATCAGCCCCAGCATTTT
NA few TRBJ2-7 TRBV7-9 CASSFDYEQYF TGTGCCAGCAGCTTCGACTACGAGCAGTACTTC